A selection of T cell receptor beta chains follows, all from one sample in a study of blood T cell repertoires in COVID-19. Generated by immunoSEQ multiplex PCR, the TCRdb table keeps only in-frame clones and is missing some. The sample includes around 130,000 clones, 85% to 90% of them seen just once. The sequencing input was peripheral blood. These TCRs come from a man between 65 and 80 years old with active COVID-19. Both conserved end residues are part of each CDR3. D genes are given only for firm matches. For some rows the clone size is stated as once, few or many, or as a class when expanded; others skip it.

v_gene	abundance	d_gene	j_gene	CDR3aa	CDR3nt
TRBV28	.	TRBD1	TRBJ1-4	CASSFWQGDATNEKLFF	TGTGCCAGCAGTTTTTGGCAGGGGGATGCAACTAATGAAAAACTGTTTTTT
TRBV7-6	.	.	TRBJ2-1	CASSLRRRGEQFF	TGTGCCAGCAGCTTGAGGAGGAGGGGTGAGCAGTTCTTC
TRBV19	.	TRBD2	TRBJ2-1	CASSPWTSGRVAPSYNEQFF	TGTGCCAGTAGTCCTTGGACTAGCGGGAGGGTTGCCCCATCCTACAATGAGCAGTTCTTC
TRBV18	few	TRBD2	TRBJ2-1	CASSPPALAEPVRSYNEQFF	TGTGCCAGCTCACCACCGGCCCTAGCGGAGCCCGTTCGGTCCTACAATGAGCAGTTCTTC
TRBV12-3/TRBV12-4	.	.	TRBJ2-7	CASTLKDGGEQYF	TGTGCCAGCACCCTGAAGGATGGAGGCGAGCAGTACTTC
TRBV16	once	TRBD2	TRBJ2-7	CASSARGGEQYF	TGTGCCAGCAGCGCTCGGGGGGGCGAGCAGTACTTC
TRBV9	.	TRBD1	TRBJ1-1	CASSPRQGYTEAFF	TGTGCCAGCAGCCCCAGACAGGGTTACACTGAAGCTTTCTTT
TRBV28	.	.	TRBJ1-6	CASSLPGGAGWNSPLHF	TGTGCCAGCAGTCTCCCGGGGGGGGCAGGGTGGAATTCACCCCTCCACTTT
TRBV28	once	TRBD2	TRBJ2-5	CASSSTGAGEETQYF	TGTGCCAGCAGTTCCACGGGCGCGGGAGAAGAGACCCAGTACTTC
TRBV3-1/TRBV3-2	.	.	TRBJ2-5	CASSQDGRRYQETQYF	TGTGCCAGCAGCCAAGACGGACGGAGGTACCAAGAGACCCAGTACTTC
TRBV29-1	.	.	TRBJ2-1	CSAGKSSYNEQFF	TGCAGCGCCGGGAAGTCTTCCTACAATGAGCAGTTCTTC
TRBV5-8	.	TRBD1	TRBJ1-6	CAVGTGARSPLHF	TGTGCCGTCGGGACAGGGGCCCGATCACCCCTCCACTTT
TRBV18	.	.	TRBJ1-2	CASSKVGANYGYTF	TGTGCCAGCTCCAAGGTAGGAGCTAACTATGGCTACACCTTC
TRBV3-1/TRBV3-2	.	TRBD2	TRBJ2-7	CASSQGEGEQYF	TGTGCCAGCAGCCAAGGGGAGGGCGAGCAGTACTTC
TRBV5-1	.	.	TRBJ2-3	CASSGGRSTDTQYF	TGCGCCAGCAGCGGGGGCCGGAGCACAGATACGCAGTATTTT
TRBV24-1	.	.	TRBJ1-1	CATSDKNTEAFF	TGTGCCACCAGTGACAAAAACACTGAAGCTTTCTTT
TRBV19	.	.	TRBJ2-1	CASSEGATSGHNEQFF	TGTGCCAGTTCAGAGGGGGCCACTAGCGGACACAATGAGCAGTTCTTC
TRBV2	.	.	TRBJ1-2	CASTISGYGYTF	TGTGCCAGCACAATCTCGGGCTATGGCTACACCTTC
TRBV7-3	.	.	TRBJ2-7	CASSETGEVGYEQYF	TGTGCCAGCAGCGAGACAGGCGAAGTAGGCTACGAGCAGTACTTC
TRBV5-1	.	TRBD2	TRBJ2-2	CASSSQAGRGELFF	TGCGCCAGCAGCTCCCAAGCGGGGCGCGGGGAGCTGTTTTTT
TRBV6-6	.	TRBD1	TRBJ1-5	CASSGQGANQPQHF	TGTGCCAGCAGTGGACAGGGGGCTAATCAGCCCCAGCATTTT
TRBV18	.	.	TRBJ1-5	CASSPDSEPQHF	TGTGCCAGCTCACCGGACAGTGAGCCCCAGCATTTT
TRBV18	.	.	TRBJ2-5	CASSPQGPRETQYF	TGTGCCAGCTCACCACAGGGGCCCCGGGAGACCCAGTACTTC